This TCR beta chain was identified in a study of blood T cell repertoires in COVID-19. As for the study in general: There were acute and convalescent COVID-19 samples, and they came from the United States, Italy and Spain. PBMCs, B-cell-depleted T cells, or T cells provided the cDNA or gDNA that made up the material.

Study processing details: From reference gene primer amplification, estimates of nucleated cell counts were derived. Using immunoSEQ multiplex PCR, the repertoire was profiled, and TCRdb retains in-frame clones only, with some absent. V and J calls and clone size are copied from that table; D and trimming were computed from the DNA. This table has around 170,000 clones, 88% appearing once. The TCR was taken from a woman aged 30 to 39 with acute or convalescent COVID-19. Input material: peripheral blood.

CDR3 in amino acids: CSVEEGTGDTQYF. Here the CDR3 DNA reads TGCAGCGTTGAAGAGGGGACAGGGGATACGCAGTATTTT. This chain uses TRBV29-1 with TRBJ2-3; TRBD1 agrees at 9 bases. CDR1 is SQVTM and CDR2 is ANQGSEA in the germline V gene. With V trimmed by 0 bases and J by 6 bases, 1 base remained unmatched. CDR3 length equals 13 residues.